A single sample gave rise to the 25 T cell receptor beta chains below, sequenced in a study of tumor-infiltrating lymphocytes in glioblastoma multiforme. Multiple V-beta primers and a C-beta primer amplified TCRB from RNA. MiXCR, applied by TCRdb to the multiplex PCR reads, yields one record per CDR3 protein. The sample has 15,000 to 25,000 distinct CDR3 sequences, 60% to 80% seen once. Sample: peripheral blood. These receptors were obtained from a male donor with glioblastoma.

This clonotype was recorded many times. J is TRBJ2-1 and V is TRBV29-1; the match to TRBD2 covers 7 bases. Germline loops: CDR1 SQVTM, CDR2 ANQGSEA. The junction had 11 bases not matched to a gene; V was cut back by 3 bases and J by 9 bases. The CDR3 runs 14 residues. The CDR3 reads CSVERERATSEQFF. The CDR3 DNA is TGCAGCGTTGAGCGGGAGAGGGCTACGAGTGAGCAGTTCTTC.

CDR3 region: CASSARDRGGNEQFF. As DNA, the CDR3 is TGTGCCAGCAGCGCCAGGGACAGGGGTGGCAATGAGCAGTTCTTC. This chain joins TRBV11-1 and TRBJ2-1; 10 positions match TRBD1. J lost 6 bases, V lost 5 bases, and 7 bases had no gene match. The CDR3 is 15 amino acids. In germline, CDR1 is SGHAT, CDR2 FQDESV (reference sequence).

The CDR3 DNA is TGTGCCAGCAGCTTATTTGCTAGCGGCACAGATACGCAGTATTTT. Residues: CASSLFASGTDTQYF. The J gene is TRBJ2-3, the V gene TRBV11-2; a possible D gene is TRBD2 (6 bases). The V end lost 2 bases, the J end lost 1 base, and 10 bases lay between the germline ends. Germline V gene data show CDR1 as SGHAT and CDR2 as FQNNGV. The CDR3 is 15 residues long.

This clonotype was counted only a few times. This sequence may be a read error, since a much larger clone differs from it by one base. The chain is built from TRBV14 and TRBJ2-3; D may be TRBD1 (6 bases). The CDR3 runs 15 residues. V was clipped by 4 bases and J by 7 bases, with 18 bases between them. Germline CDR1 and CDR2: SGHDN and FVKESK. The CDR3 region has the DNA TGTGCCAGCAGCCTCCTAGGGACACATGGGAATACGCAGTATTTT. Translation gives CASSLLGTHGNTQYF. Together with reference TRBV14 and TRBJ2-3, the CDR3 gives the full variable domain: EAGVTQFPSHSVIEKGQTVTLRCDPISGHDNLYWYRRVMGKEIKFLLHFVKESKQDESGMPNNRFLAERTGGTYSTLKVQPAELEDSGVYFCASSLLGTHGNTQYFGPGTRLTVL.

About this clonotype: This may arise from a read error, as a much more abundant clone is one base away. The chain joins TRBV30 to TRBJ2-3, with D perhaps being TRBD1 or TRBD2 (7 bases each). Germline CDR1 is GTSNPN and CDR2 is SVGIG (reference sequence). This CDR3 is built from 16 residues. In DNA form, the CDR3 reads TGTGCCTGGAGTGCACGAGGGGGCGGGAGCATAGATACGCAGTATTTT. It encodes CAWSARGGGSIDTQYF. The complete variable domain, with remaining parts taken from reference TRBV30 and TRBJ2-3, reads SQTIHQWPATLVQPVGSPLSLECTVEGTSNPNLYWYRQAAGRGLQLLFYSVGIGQISSEVPQNLSASRPQDRQFILSSKKLLLSDSGFYLCAWSARGGGSIDTQYFGPGTRLTVL.

V usage is TRBV29-1 and J usage is TRBJ2-3, with D perhaps being TRBD1 or TRBD2 (6 bases each). Trimming took off 6 bases at V and 4 bases at J, with 14 bases between the two ends. The CDR3 has 13 amino acids. Germline V gives CDR1 SQVTM, CDR2 ANQGSEA. In DNA, the CDR3 is TGCAGCGTGGAGGGAGCAGGGGCAGATACGCAGTATTTT. This codes for CSVEGAGADTQYF.

About this clonotype itself: At one end the junction does not follow the germline gene, possibly because of a read error. The rearrangement joins TRBV11-2 to TRBJ1-2, with D maybe TRBD1 (5 bases). Germline assignment: CDR1 SGHAT and CDR2 FQNNGV. The length of the CDR3 is 15 residues. The CDR3 nucleotides read TGTGCCAACAGCTTAGGACCAGGGCGATATTATGGCTACACCTTC. Translation gives CANSLGPGRYYGYTF.

The DNA for the CDR3 is TGTGCCAGCAGGGGCCGGGTAGCGGGAGGGCCATATGAGCAGTTCTTC. Protein sequence: CASRGRVAGGPYEQFF. The V call is TRBV6-1, the J call TRBJ2-1; 11 bases align to TRBD2. Germline CDR1 and CDR2: MNHNS and SASEGT. CDR3 length equals 16 residues. V gave up 6 bases and J gave up 8 bases; unmatched junction bases: 12.

The chain employs TRBV20-1 and TRBJ1-1; no definite D call. The CDR3 covers 12 residues. The germline CDR1 and CDR2 sequences are DFQATT and SNEGSKA (reference sequence). V was clipped by 5 bases and J by 5 bases, with 12 bases between them. CDR3 DNA: TGCAGTGCTCACTCGGGCGAGACTGAAGCTTTCTTT. Its protein product is CSAHSGETEAFF.

This rearrangement joins TRBV11-2 to TRBJ1-3; D gene ambiguous. CDR3 length equals 15 residues. Germline V gene data show CDR1 as SGHAT and CDR2 as FQNNGV. The V end lost 1 base, the J end lost 6 bases, and 13 bases lay between the germline ends. CDR3 bases: TGTGCCAGCAGCTTAGCCCCCAACTCCGTAAACACCATATATTTT. Translating gives CASSLAPNSVNTIYF.

The rearrangement joins TRBV11-1 to TRBJ2-5, with a possible D match to TRBD2 (7 bases). CDR1 is SGHAT and CDR2 is FQDESV in the germline V gene (reference sequence). The CDR3 contains 13 residues. V was cut by 8 bases and J by 5 bases, with 15 bases left in between. CDR3 sequence: CASSSGGPETQYF. In DNA form, the CDR3 reads TGTGCCAGCTCTTCGGGGGGCCCCGAGACCCAGTACTTC.

This clonotype was detected many times. The chain recombines TRBV6-5 with TRBJ2-7; D possibly uses TRBD1 or TRBD2 (5 bases each). V lost 7 bases and J lost 2, with 18 bases in between. Germline loops: CDR1 MNHEY, CDR2 SVGAGI. CDR3 size: 15 residues. The CDR3 sequence: CASTKNRDGTYEQYF. The CDR3 bases are TGTGCCAGCACCAAAAATCGGGACGGAACCTACGAGCAGTACTTC.

The chain has TRBV29-1 and TRBJ2-7; D unclear. Trimming left V 3 bases short and J 3 bases short, with 21 bases between. The length of the CDR3 is 16 residues. Germline CDR1 is SQVTM and CDR2 is ANQGSEA. The CDR3 bases are TGCAGCGTTGAGCTTACCGGGCCAACCGGCCGCTACGAGCAGTACTTC. Translating gives CSVELTGPTGRYEQYF.

This clonotype was seen once. J is TRBJ1-2 and V is TRBV20-1; D possibly corresponds to TRBD1 (5 bases). Germline CDR1 and CDR2: DFQATT and SNEGSKA (reference sequence). This CDR3 comprises 14 residues. V lost 0 bases, J lost 3 bases, and 11 bases lay in between. The CDR3 loop is CSARDRIRDYGYTF. DNA for the CDR3: TGCAGTGCTAGAGATCGTATCAGGGACTATGGCTACACCTTC.

As regards this clonotype: One junction end disagrees with the germline gene, perhaps due to a read error. V and J are TRBV29-1 and TRBJ2-1; 8 bases are shared with TRBD2. CDR3 size: 13 residues. From germline, CDR1 is SQVTM and CDR2 ANQGSEA. The CDR3 loop is CSAYKLADNEQFF. The DNA of the CDR3 is TGCAGCGCTTATAAACTAGCGGACAACGAGCAGTTCTTC.

In this sample, this clonotype turned up a few times. The chain employs TRBV2 and TRBJ2-1; D perhaps matches TRBD2 (6 bases). The V gene's germline CDR1 is SNHLY and CDR2 FYNNEI. CDR3 size: 12 residues. V was clipped by 3 bases and J by 8 bases, with 8 bases between them. This CDR3 reads CASSDWGDEQFF. In DNA form, the CDR3 reads TGTGCCAGCAGTGATTGGGGGGATGAGCAGTTCTTC.

The gene calls are TRBV14 and TRBJ2-7; tentative D call: TRBD1 (5 bases). CDR1 and CDR2 from the germline V gene are SGHDN and FVKESK. The V end was cut by 11 bases, the J end by 0 bases, with 11 bases between. The CDR3 consists of 12 residues. DNA of the CDR3: TGTGCCGACAGCTCCACCTCCTACGAGCAGTACTTC. Translated: CADSSTSYEQYF. The full variable domain, rest sourced from reference TRBV14 and TRBJ2-7, is EAGVTQFPSHSVIEKGQTVTLRCDPISGHDNLYWYRRVMGKEIKFLLHFVKESKQDESGMPNNRFLAERTGGTYSTLKVQPAELEDSGVYFCADSSTSYEQYFGPGTRLTVT.

On this clonotype itself: A read error may produce the germline difference seen at one junction end. The chain links TRBV6-5 to TRBJ1-5; D remains unclear. The germline V gene encodes CDR1 MNHEY and CDR2 SVGAGI. The length of the CDR3 is 13 residues. CDR3 region: CACRRGDNHPQHF. For the CDR3, the DNA is TGTGCCTGCAGGCGTGGGGATAATCATCCCCAGCATTTT.

This clonotype is a singleton in its sample. The genes are TRBV5-4 and TRBJ2-7; D is unresolved. This CDR3 spans 13 amino acids. Per the germline V gene, CDR1 is SGHNT and CDR2 is YYREEE (reference sequence). The V gene lost 4 bases and the J gene lost 2 bases, with 10 bases spanning the gap. CDR3 region: CASSLGLTYEQYF. The CDR3 nucleotides read TGTGCCAGCAGCCTAGGATTAACCTACGAGCAGTACTTC.

In the case of this clonotype: A read error may produce the germline difference seen at one junction end. This chain links TRBV5-4 with TRBJ2-1; no clear D gene. Germline CDR1 and CDR2: SGHNT and YYREEE (reference sequence). The CDR3 spans 13 residues. CDR3 residues: CASSLSSSNGQFF. CDR3 coding DNA: TGTGCCAGCAGCTTGTCCAGCAGCAATGGGCAGTTCTTC. The full variable domain, rest sourced from reference TRBV5-4 and TRBJ2-1, is ETGVTQSPTHLIKTRGQQVTLRCSSQSGHNTVSWYQQALGQGPQFIFQYYREEENGRGNFPPRFSGLQFPNYSSELNVNALELDDSALYLCASSLSSSNGQFFGPGTRLTVL.

This clonotype came up many times. The chain joins TRBV29-1 to TRBJ1-3; no definite D call. Looked up from germline, CDR1 is SQVTM and CDR2 is ANQGSEA. There are 12 residues in the CDR3. V shed 5 bases and J shed 0 bases, with 5 bases lying between them. The CDR3: CSVWFSGNTIYF. CDR3 nucleotides: TGCAGCGTTTGGTTCTCTGGAAACACCATATATTTT.

Of note for this clonotype: An end of the junction differs from the germline gene, which may be a read error. The chain has TRBV20-1 and TRBJ2-2; tentative D call: TRBD2 (5 bases). The CDR3 has 15 amino acids. Per the germline V gene, CDR1 is DFQATT and CDR2 is SNEGSKA (reference sequence). The CDR3 reads CSARGSGPNTGELFF. CDR3 nucleotide sequence: TGCAGTGCCAGAGGCAGCGGACCGAACACCGGGGAGCTGTTTTTT.

V gene TRBV6-2 or TRBV6-3 combines with J gene TRBJ2-3, with D tentatively TRBD2 (6 bases). CDR1 MNHEY and CDR2 SVGEGT come from the germline V gene. The ends were cut back, 3 bases at V and 6 bases at J, with 13 bases in the middle. The CDR3 has 14 residues. The CDR3 nucleotides are TGTGCCAGCAGTTATCCCGTTCGGGGGGATACGCAGTATTTT. It specifies CASSYPVRGDTQYF.

Notes on this clonotype: Germline and junction disagree at one end, which may indicate a read error. The chain combines TRBV20-1 with TRBJ2-7; TRBD2 might be the D (7 bases). The CDR3 totals 14 residues. CDR1 is DFQATT and CDR2 is SNEGSKA in the germline V gene (reference sequence). CDR3: CSTRDTGGFYEQYF. The CDR3 DNA is TGCAGTACTAGGGATACGGGGGGCTTCTACGAGCAGTACTTC.

The table lists this clonotype with many counts. This sequence joins TRBV12-3 or TRBV12-4 and TRBJ1-5, with TRBD1 identical over 7 bases. The CDR3 is 13 amino acids. V lost 5 bases to trimming and J lost 6 bases; unmatched junction nucleotides: 4. The CDR3: CASSLGQVQPQHF. The DNA for the CDR3 is TGTGCCAGCAGTCTCGGACAGGTTCAGCCCCAGCATTTT.